Listed here are 28 T cell receptor beta chains from one sample, sequenced in a study of cytomegalovirus exposure and HLA in healthy donors. Primers included in the PCR were 60 Vbeta and 13 Jbeta primers. Method: immunoSEQ multiplex PCR; TCRdb's copy keeps in-frame clones and lacks some. The sample table includes 60,000 to 70,000 clones. Specimen: PBMCs. These receptors all stem from a boy under 18 in good health and CMV-seronegative.

The gene calls are TRBV7-2 and TRBJ1-5; D gene uncertain. The V end was cut by 5 bases, the J end by 2 bases, with 10 bases between. This CDR3 spans 14 amino acids. CDR1 SGHTA and CDR2 FQGNSA come from the germline V gene. As DNA, the CDR3 is TGTGCCAGCAGCCGGGAGCAGGGCAATCAGCCCCAGCATTTT. The encoded protein is CASSREQGNQPQHF.

This chain uses TRBV29-1 with TRBJ2-5, with 7 bases fitting TRBD1. The J call may be in error: the DNA end matches TRBJ2-7 better. The CDR3 contains 15 residues. From germline, CDR1 is SQVTM and CDR2 ANQGSEA. The CDR3 loop is CSVIFGTAHSYEQYF. The CDR3 DNA reads TGCAGCGTTATTTTCGGGACAGCACATTCCTACGAGCAGTACTTC.

The gene calls are TRBV10-3 and TRBJ2-2; TRBD2 matches at 9 bases. Trimming removed 7 bases from V and 7 bases from J; junction bases left unmatched: 10. CDR1 is ENHRY, CDR2 SYGVKD, per germline. This CDR3 contains 15 residues. CDR3 loop: CAIKLAGVGHGELFF. CDR3 bases: TGTGCCATCAAATTAGCGGGAGTCGGCCACGGGGAGCTGTTTTTT.

CDR3 nucleotides: TGTGCCAGCAGTGAGGGACAGTTCACCGGGGAGCTGTTTTTT. Its translation is CASSEGQFTGELFF. The chain uses TRBV2 and TRBJ2-2; 7 bases agree with TRBD1. This CDR3 has 14 residues. Germline trimming cut 3 bases from V and 4 bases from J; bases unmatched to any gene: 2. The V gene's germline CDR1 is SNHLY and CDR2 FYNNEI.

The chain links TRBV29-1 to TRBJ1-2; D possibly corresponds to TRBD1 (6 bases). Germline V gene sequence: CDR1 SQVTM, CDR2 ANQGSEA. With 8 bases removed from V and 7 bases from J, the gap between germline ends came to 17 bases. This CDR3 spans 12 amino acids. The CDR3 region has the DNA TGCAGCCCCTGGACAGAGGCCGGTGGCTACACCTTC. Its translation: CSPWTEAGGYTF.

This sequence joins TRBV10-3 and TRBJ1-2; 7 bases fit TRBD1. CDR1 and CDR2 (germline): ENHRY, SYGVKD. This CDR3 contains 14 residues. Trimming at V came to 4 bases and at J to 4 bases, leaving 6 bases not matched to a gene. As DNA, the CDR3 is TGTGCCATCAGTGCGGGCCAGGGGGGCTATGGCTACACCTTC. It specifies CAISAGQGGYGYTF.

This chain uses TRBV18 with TRBJ2-1; 7 bases align to TRBD1. Germline CDR1 and CDR2: KGHSH and LQKENI. This CDR3 spans 17 amino acids. After removal of 6 bases from V and 4 bases from J, the junction contained 15 bases not matched to a gene. CDR3 in amino acids: CASSLQKQDRVYNEQFF. The CDR3 nucleotides are TGTGCCAGCTCCCTCCAGAAACAAGACAGGGTTTACAATGAGCAGTTCTTC.

The chain employs TRBV4-3 and TRBJ2-5; perhaps TRBD2 as D (5 bases). Germline V gives CDR1 LGHNA, CDR2 YSLEER. This CDR3 contains 15 residues. Trimming cost V 1 base and J 1 base, with 10 bases left between them. CDR3: CASSQVSGIQETQYF. The DNA of the CDR3 is TGCGCCAGCAGCCAAGTCTCCGGGATCCAAGAGACCCAGTACTTC.

This sequence joins TRBV19 and TRBJ2-7; D unresolved. V shed 0 bases and J shed 2 bases, with 17 bases lying between them. The CDR3 consists of 17 residues. CDR1 is LNHDA, CDR2 SQIVND, per germline (reference sequence). CDR3 amino acids: CASSIDYRQSRAYEQYF. Here the CDR3 DNA reads TGTGCCAGTAGTATAGATTATCGACAAAGCCGAGCCTACGAGCAGTACTTC. The whole variable domain, filled in from reference TRBV19 and TRBJ2-7, reads DGGITQSPKYLFRKEGQNVTLSCEQNLNHDAMYWYRQDPGQGLRLIYYSQIVNDFQKGDIAEGYSVSREKKESFPLTVTSAQKNPTAFYLCASSIDYRQSRAYEQYFGPGTRLTVT.

The chain combines TRBV5-1 with TRBJ2-7, with 9 bases matching TRBD2. This CDR3 has 15 residues. CDR1 is SGHRS and CDR2 is YFSETQ in the germline V gene. J lost 5 bases, V lost 0 bases, and 6 bases had no gene match. The CDR3 DNA reads as TGCGCCAGCAGCTTGGTGTCTAGCGGGGCTCACGAGCAGTACTTC. Translated: CASSLVSSGAHEQYF. Full variable domain (rest looked up from reference TRBV5-1 and TRBJ2-7): KAGVTQTPRYLIKTRGQQVTLSCSPISGHRSVSWYQQTPGQGLQFLFEYFSETQRNKGNFPGRFSGRQFSNSRSEMNVSTLELGDSALYLCASSLVSSGAHEQYFGPGTRLTVT.

The genes are TRBV12-5 and TRBJ2-7; D is perhaps TRBD2 (6 bases). The CDR3 totals 14 residues. V lost 1 base and J lost 5, with 12 bases in between. Germline V gene sequence: CDR1 LGHNT, CDR2 FRNRAP. This CDR3 is CASGLGGKGDEQYF. Here the CDR3 DNA reads TGTGCTAGTGGTTTGGGCGGGAAGGGCGACGAGCAGTACTTC.

V usage is TRBV6-5 and J usage is TRBJ2-7; possible D gene TRBD1, 6 bases. The CDR3 totals 14 residues. Germline assignment: CDR1 MNHEY and CDR2 SVGAGI. V lost 7 bases, J lost 1 base, and 14 bases lay in between. The CDR3: CASTRTDLSYEQYF. CDR3 DNA: TGTGCCAGCACCCGGACAGACCTTTCCTACGAGCAGTACTTC.

The rearrangement joins TRBV10-3 to TRBJ2-7; the D gene is possibly TRBD2 (6 bases). The CDR3 is 15 residues long. Germline values: CDR1 ENHRY, CDR2 SYGVKD. The germline V and J ends were trimmed by 5 bases and 4 bases, with 18 bases remaining between them. The CDR3 protein is CAISTGTPDQYEQYF. In DNA form, the CDR3 reads TGTGCCATCAGTACCGGGACTCCGGATCAATACGAGCAGTACTTC.

The rearrangement joins TRBV25-1 to TRBJ2-7; 8 bases line up with TRBD1. The CDR3 sequence is 14 residues long. The V segment lost 3 bases and the J segment 5 bases; nucleotides outside the gene matches: 6. The germline CDR1 and CDR2 sequences are MGHDK and SYGVNS. Here the CDR3 reads CASSERTGYDEQYF. In DNA form, the CDR3 reads TGTGCCAGCAGTGAGCGGACAGGGTATGACGAGCAGTACTTC.

In DNA, the CDR3 is TGTGCCAGCAGCCGGACTAGCGGGAGCACCACCTACAATGAGCAGTTCTTC. Protein: CASSRTSGSTTYNEQFF. This chain links TRBV13 with TRBJ2-1; 13 nucleotides align to TRBD2. Per the germline V gene, CDR1 is PRHDT and CDR2 is FYEKMQ (reference sequence). V gave up 5 bases and J gave up 2 bases; unmatched junction bases: 6. This CDR3 has 17 residues.

The rearrangement uses TRBV2 and TRBJ2-5; a possible D gene is TRBD1 (6 bases). The V end lost 6 bases, the J end lost 5 bases, and 16 bases lay between the germline ends. Germline V CDR1 and CDR2: SNHLY, FYNNEI. This CDR3 has 14 amino acids. The CDR3 is CASRGGHTRETQYF. In DNA, the CDR3 is TGTGCCAGCAGAGGGGGACACACCCGGGAGACCCAGTACTTC.

V and J are TRBV30 and TRBJ1-1; no firm D call. This CDR3 spans 13 amino acids. Germline V lookup: CDR1 GTSNPN, CDR2 SVGIG (reference sequence). V was trimmed by 0 bases and J by 5 bases, leaving 10 bases between them. The DNA of the CDR3 is TGTGCCTGGAGTGTCATAGCGAGGACTGAAGCTTTCTTT. It codes for CAWSVIARTEAFF.

This chain uses TRBV19 with TRBJ1-1; maybe TRBD1 (6 bases). Looked up from germline, CDR1 is LNHDA and CDR2 is SQIVND (reference sequence). V was clipped by 8 bases and J by 4 bases, with 17 bases between them. The CDR3 totals 14 residues. CDR3 coding DNA: TGTGCCAGTGGGGTTACAGGGTCGGGCACTGAAGCTTTCTTT. As protein: CASGVTGSGTEAFF.

The chain links TRBV7-9 to TRBJ1-1, with D unresolved. V shed 0 bases and J shed 6 bases, with 8 bases lying between them. Germline-derived CDR1 and CDR2 are SEHNR and FQNEAQ (reference sequence). This CDR3 is built from 13 residues. Here the CDR3 DNA reads TGTGCCAGCAGCTTAGCGCAAGCGCCTGAAGCTTTCTTT. Translation gives CASSLAQAPEAFF.

The chain links TRBV6-1 to TRBJ2-5; possibly TRBD1 for D (8 bases). This CDR3 has 18 residues. Germline V lookup: CDR1 MNHNS, CDR2 SASEGT. V was shortened by 1 base and J by 4 bases, with 22 bases between the two germline ends. In nucleotides, the CDR3 is TGTGCCAGCAGTGAAGGGACTAGATGGACAGGGAGAGGAGAGACCCAGTACTTC. Its protein product is CASSEGTRWTGRGETQYF.

The chain couples TRBV20-1 to TRBJ1-2; D unresolved. The CDR3 is 11 residues long. V was shortened by 5 bases and J by 0 bases, with 4 bases between the two germline ends. CDR1 is DFQATT, CDR2 SNEGSKA, per germline (reference sequence). Here the CDR3 reads CSAYTNYGYTF. CDR3 nucleotides: TGCAGTGCTTATACTAACTATGGCTACACCTTC.

The V gene is TRBV7-2, the J gene TRBJ2-5, with 11 bases fitting TRBD2. The germline V gene has CDR1 SGHTA and CDR2 FQGNSA. There are 14 residues in the CDR3. V trimming: 6 bases; J trimming: 7 bases; junction bases outside the gene matches: 7. As DNA, the CDR3 is TGTGCCAGCAGGATAGCGGGAGGGCCGGGGACCCAGTACTTC. Residues: CASRIAGGPGTQYF.

Details on this clone: The sample contains more than one DNA sequence encoding this CDR3. This CDR3 reads CASSPTTGSDQPQHF. The CDR3 region has the DNA TGTGCCAGCTCACCAACGACAGGGTCGGATCAGCCCCAGCATTTT. The chain couples TRBV18 to TRBJ1-5, with 7 bases identical to TRBD1. This CDR3 is 15 amino acids long. Germline trimming cut 2 bases from V and 5 bases from J; bases unmatched to any gene: 6. Germline loops: CDR1 KGHSH, CDR2 LQKENI.

The chain carries TRBV5-4 and TRBJ1-2; D is unresolved. The CDR3 is made up of 13 amino acids. CDR1 is SGHNT, CDR2 YYREEE, per germline (reference sequence). The V gene lost 4 bases and the J gene lost 5 bases, with 12 bases spanning the gap. The CDR3 is CASSEGNGYGYTF. The CDR3 DNA is TGTGCCAGCAGCGAAGGAAACGGGTATGGCTACACCTTC.

The rearrangement joins TRBV6-5 to TRBJ1-2; D possibly corresponds to TRBD1 (5 bases). CDR1 MNHEY and CDR2 SVGAGI come from the germline V gene. V was cut by 0 bases and J by 8 bases, with 13 bases left in between. This CDR3 region has 14 residues. CDR3 nucleotides: TGTGCCAGCAGTTACTCAGGCCAGGGCGGCGGCTACACCTTC. This sequence encodes CASSYSGQGGGYTF.

The V gene is TRBV9, the J gene TRBJ2-2, with 7 bases aligning to TRBD1. This CDR3 spans 17 amino acids. CDR1 and CDR2 from the germline V gene are SGDLS and YYNGEE. Germline trimming cut 4 bases from V and 0 bases from J; bases unmatched to any gene: 9. CDR3 DNA: TGTGCCAGCAGCACCCAGACAGGGAAGGCGAACACCGGGGAGCTGTTTTTT. Its translation is CASSTQTGKANTGELFF. Full variable domain (outside the CDR3, taken from reference TRBV9 and TRBJ2-2): DSGVTQTPKHLITATGQRVTLRCSPRSGDLSVYWYQQSLDQGLQFLIQYYNGEERAKGNILERFSAQQFPDLHSELNLSSLELGDSALYFCASSTQTGKANTGELFFGEGSRLTVL.

V usage is TRBV6-5 and J usage is TRBJ2-1; a weak D match, TRBD2 (6 bases). Germline V gene lookup returns CDR1 MNHEY and CDR2 SVGAGI. The CDR3 has 14 residues. Deletions cut 6 bases from V and 3 bases from J, with 12 bases between. The chain's CDR3 is CASRDGSRYNEQFF. The CDR3, as DNA: TGTGCCAGCAGGGACGGGAGCCGCTACAATGAGCAGTTCTTC.

This sequence joins TRBV9 and TRBJ2-3; 9 positions agree with TRBD2. The CDR3 extends over 16 amino acids. V lost 4 bases and J lost 2; bases outside the gene matches: 8. Germline V gene sequence: CDR1 SGDLS, CDR2 YYNGEE. For the CDR3, the DNA is TGTGCCAGCAGCCCACTGACTAGCGGATACACAGATACGCAGTATTTT. This sequence encodes CASSPLTSGYTDTQYF.